This T cell receptor (beta chain) is from a study of Ad26.COV2.S vaccination and SARS-CoV-2 variants. Across the whole study: Ad26.COV2.S given intramuscularly, once or twice 56 days apart.

Treatment noted: some 20 received Ad26.COV2.S at low or high dose, single or two shots; 5 received placebo; per-sample allocation not given. Specimen acquisition occurred on day 63 following the initial vaccine or placebo injection. Trimming pared 2 bases from V and 2 bases from J, leaving 6 bases between. Germline V CDR1 and CDR2: KGHSH, LQKENI. The CDR3 contains 13 residues. Comments on this clone: Antigen: not known. The same CDR3 is also encoded by other DNA sequences in this sample.

The study's findings and limits: Substantial breadth was reported for post-vaccination spike-specific CD8+ and CD4+ T cells. People given the vaccine had a wider spike-specific TCR breadth than placebo recipients did.

The table came from immunoSEQ multiplex PCR; TCRdb's copy has only in-frame clones and leaves some out. In the table there are around 350,000 clones, more than 75% of which are singletons. The material sequenced was peripheral blood, taken in a trial of Ad26.COV2.S vaccine versus placebo. V usage is TRBV18 and J usage is TRBJ2-5; D is uncertain. This receptor was identified in a person between 18 and 59 years old who received the Ad26.COV2.S COVID-19 vaccine or a placebo. As DNA, the CDR3 is TGTGCCAGCTCACCAGCAGGACAAGAGACCCAGTACTTC. It translates to CASSPAGQETQYF. The whole variable domain, filled in from reference TRBV18 and TRBJ2-5, reads NAGVMQNPRHLVRRRGQEARLRCSPMKGHSHVYWYRQLPEEGLKFMVYLQKENIIDESGMPKERFSAEFPKEGPSILRIQQVVRGDSAAYFCASSPAGQETQYFGPGTRLLVL.